This T cell receptor beta chain derives from a study of a mutant IDH1 vaccine in newly diagnosed glioma. Remarks on this clone: Antigen: not known.

The time point here: week 47, end of study. A 20-mer mutant IDH1 peptide at 300 ug was injected subcutaneously with topical imiquimod. There are 13 residues in the CDR3. CDR1 and CDR2 (germline): SGHNT, YYREEE (reference sequence). V was clipped by 4 bases and J by 5 bases; unmatched bases: 5. Some clones are missing from TCRdb's copy, which holds only in-frame ones; the method was immunoSEQ multiplex PCR. This sample has roughly 46,000 clones; 70% to 85% occur once, and the top ten carry approximately 4.6%. The sample here was PBMCs, taken from a glioma patient whose treatment included an IDH1 peptide vaccine. This TCR derives from a woman in her thirties with glioma. Some clones in this sample may be carry-over from other donors' samples. The rearrangement uses TRBV5-4 and TRBJ2-5; 7 bases line up with TRBD1. In nucleotides, the CDR3 is TGTGCCAGCAGCCCACTACAGGGGGAGACCCAGTACTTC. Protein: CASSPLQGETQYF.